A single count supports the clone carrying this TCR beta chain. The data were obtained in a study of blood T cell repertoires in COVID-19. About the research overall: The study drew acute and convalescent COVID-19 samples from the United States, Italy and Spain.

This CDR3 comprises 15 residues. V lost 6 bases, J lost 3 bases, and 8 bases stayed unmatched. The V gene's germline CDR1 is SGHRS and CDR2 YFSETQ. TCRdb keeps only in-frame clones here, not all; method: immunoSEQ multiplex PCR. Counted here are some 190,000 clones, about 85% occurring once; the ten biggest clones make up 4.9%. The J gene is TRBJ2-7, the V gene TRBV5-1; 11 bases map to TRBD2. The sequence was obtained from a woman aged 80 or older with acute or convalescent COVID-19. The material sequenced was peripheral blood. The CDR3 bases are TGCGCCAGCAACGAGATACTAGCGGGAGTCTACGAGCAGTACTTC. Protein product: CASNEILAGVYEQYF.